The 15 T cell receptor beta chains below come from one sample, sequenced in a study of shared clonotypes between healthy human individuals. CD45RO negativity and positive selection for CCR7 defined naive CD8 cells, a population that excluded terminally differentiated effector memory CD45RA+ cells. The assay was immunoSEQ multiplex PCR, and TCRdb's table has in-frame clones only and misses some. Here the sample spans approximately 2,200,000 clones, just over 90% being singletons. Sequenced sample: naive CD8+ T cells from PBMCs. Receptors were obtained from a man aged 18 to 30 in good health. Some clones in this sample may be carry-over from other donors' samples.

This chain connects TRBV28 to TRBJ2-3, with 8 bases lining up with TRBD1. The V gene end was trimmed by 2 bases and the J gene end by 4 bases; junction bases not matched to a gene: 5. In germline, CDR1 is MDHEN, CDR2 SYDVKM. The CDR3 has 15 amino acids. CDR3 residues: CASSLTTGEADTQYF. The CDR3 region has the DNA TGTGCCAGCAGTTTAACGACAGGGGAGGCAGATACGCAGTATTTT.

With regard to this clone: Other DNA sequences in the same sample also yield this CDR3. CDR3 DNA sequence: TGTGCCAGCAGTTTTCGAGGGGCGCTGTCCAATCAGCCCCAGCATTTT. Translating it yields CASSFRGALSNQPQHF. J is TRBJ1-5 and V is TRBV28, with a tentative D call TRBD1 (5 bases). V was cut by 3 bases and J by 3 bases, with 15 bases left in between. The germline gives CDR1 MDHEN, CDR2 SYDVKM. CDR3 length equals 16 residues.

This clone appeared a single time. V and J are TRBV19 and TRBJ2-2, with TRBD1 matching over 8 bases. Germline V gene lookup returns CDR1 LNHDA and CDR2 SQIVND (reference sequence). Trimming took 5 bases from V and 6 from J; bases not matched to a gene: 2. The CDR3 spans 13 residues. The CDR3 region has the DNA TGTGCCAGTAGTCCACAGGGGGCCGGGGAGCTGTTTTTT. It yields the protein CASSPQGAGELFF.

The chain links TRBV9 to TRBJ2-7; tentatively, D is TRBD1 (6 bases). CDR1 SGDLS and CDR2 YYNGEE come from the germline V gene. Deletions cut 0 bases from V and 7 bases from J, with 11 bases between. The CDR3 has 13 residues. The CDR3 DNA reads as TGTGCCAGCAGCGTAGAAGGGACAAAGGAGCAGTACTTC. The encoded protein is CASSVEGTKEQYF.

The chain links TRBV27 to TRBJ2-7; D is uncertain. CDR1 MNHEY and CDR2 SMNVEV come from the germline V gene (reference sequence). CDR3 length equals 14 residues. V dropped 2 bases and J dropped 0 bases, with 8 bases sitting between them. CDR3 sequence reads: CASSLGSYSYEQYF. In DNA form, the CDR3 reads TGTGCCAGCAGTTTAGGGTCCTACTCCTACGAGCAGTACTTC.

This chain joins TRBV28 and TRBJ2-3; TRBD1 agrees at 7 bases. CDR3 length: 15 amino acids. Germline assignment: CDR1 MDHEN and CDR2 SYDVKM. The V gene end was trimmed by 2 bases and the J gene end by 2 bases; junction bases not matched to a gene: 4. This chain's CDR3 is CASSLRGQVTDTQYF. In nucleotides, the CDR3 is TGTGCCAGCAGTTTAAGGGGGCAGGTCACAGATACGCAGTATTTT.

The chain has TRBV5-1 and TRBJ2-7; TRBD2 matches 11 bases. The CDR3 totals 16 residues. V shed 4 bases, J shed 0 bases, and the junction held 6 bases outside the gene matches. The germline V gene has CDR1 SGHRS and CDR2 YFSETQ. In DNA, the CDR3 is TGCGCCAGCAGCGGTGGGACTAGCGGTTACTCCTACGAGCAGTACTTC. Translating gives CASSGGTSGYSYEQYF.

The V call is TRBV25-1, the J call TRBJ2-5, with 7 bases lining up with TRBD2. CDR1 and CDR2 from the germline V gene are MGHDK and SYGVNS. The length of the CDR3 is 16 residues. With 3 bases clipped from V and 1 base from J, the junction kept 8 bases outside the gene matches. The CDR3 DNA reads TGTGCCAGCAGTGAGTGGTGGGAGGGAGGCCAAGAGACCCAGTACTTC. Its translation is CASSEWWEGGQETQYF.

The rearrangement uses TRBV28 and TRBJ1-4, with a possible D match to TRBD1 (5 bases). Germline V CDR1 and CDR2: MDHEN, SYDVKM. Trimming shortened V by 4 bases and J by 7 bases, and 19 bases separated the two germline ends. This CDR3 has 16 amino acids. CDR3 amino acids: CASSSPLRGAAEKLFF. Written as DNA, the CDR3 is TGTGCCAGCAGTTCCCCCCTCCGAGGGGCGGCTGAAAAACTGTTTTTT.

The rearrangement links TRBV7-9 to TRBJ2-5, with 8 positions matching TRBD1. Trimming took 6 bases from V and 1 from J; bases not matched to a gene: 1. The CDR3 totals 13 residues. CDR1 is SEHNR and CDR2 is FQNEAQ in the germline V gene (reference sequence). Here the CDR3 reads CASSGQGQETQYF. The CDR3 coding sequence is TGTGCCAGCAGTGGACAGGGCCAAGAGACCCAGTACTTC.

The genes are TRBV11-2 and TRBJ2-2; 7 bases are a match to TRBD2. The CDR3 extends over 16 amino acids. CDR1 is SGHAT, CDR2 FQNNGV, per germline. V was clipped by 1 base and J by 1 base; unmatched bases: 3. The CDR3 spells CASSLVPSGNTGELFF. CDR3 DNA: TGTGCCAGCAGCTTAGTTCCTAGCGGGAACACCGGGGAGCTGTTTTTT.

This clone appeared a single time. V gene TRBV15 combines with J gene TRBJ2-1, with a weak D call TRBD1 (6 bases). V gave up 4 bases and J gave up 10 bases, with 11 bases separating them. Germline assignment: CDR1 LNHNV and CDR2 YYDKDF (reference sequence). This CDR3 spans 12 amino acids. The CDR3 spells CATSTRGDEQFF. The CDR3 coding sequence is TGTGCCACCAGCACCAGGGGAGACGAGCAGTTCTTC.

J is TRBJ1-5 and V is TRBV7-6; D remains ambiguous. Germline CDR1 SGHVS, CDR2 FNYEAQ. V gave up 5 bases and J gave up 8 bases, with 13 bases separating them. CDR3 length: 13 amino acids. CDR3 DNA: TGTGCCAGCAGCCAGCGGGCGGGGAAGCCCCAGCATTTT. As protein: CASSQRAGKPQHF. The full variable domain, in which reference TRBV7-6 and TRBJ1-5 provide the parts outside the CDR3, is GAGVSQSPRYKVTKRGQDVALRCDPISGHVSLYWYRQALGQGPEFLTYFNYEAQQDKSGLPNDRFSAERPEGSISTLTIQRTEQRDSAMYRCASSQRAGKPQHFGDGTRLSIL.

The V call is TRBV7-9, the J call TRBJ1-1, with D unclear. Germline loops: CDR1 SEHNR, CDR2 FQNEAQ (reference sequence). CDR3 length equals 14 residues. V was clipped by 5 bases and J by 5 bases, with 15 bases between them. CDR3 residues: CASSPILRYTEAFF. DNA of the CDR3: TGTGCCAGCAGCCCCATCTTGAGGTATACTGAAGCTTTCTTT.

V usage is TRBV28 and J usage is TRBJ1-1, with D perhaps TRBD1 (5 bases). The length of the CDR3 is 15 residues. The V end lost 5 bases, the J end lost 0 bases, and 13 bases lay between the germline ends. In germline, CDR1 is MDHEN, CDR2 SYDVKM. As DNA, the CDR3 is TGTGCCAGCAGTCAACTGACAGACCTGAACACTGAAGCTTTCTTT. It specifies CASSQLTDLNTEAFF.